This T cell receptor beta chain comes out of a study of T cell responses to AZD1222 COVID-19 vaccine. Regarding the study as a whole: The study found Spike-specific TCR breadth and depth rose after two AZD1222 doses.

Germline assignment: CDR1 SGHNT and CDR2 YENEEA. V dropped 0 bases and J dropped 1 base, with 6 bases sitting between them. The CDR3 length is 15 residues. This clone has a single count. Its antigen is unknown. The table came from immunoSEQ multiplex PCR; TCRdb's copy has only in-frame clones and leaves some out. This sample yields some 130,000 clones, of which around 93% are seen a single time; under 3.5% belongs to the top ten. The specimen was peripheral blood, collected 28 days after the second AZD1222 dose. This chain links TRBV11-3 with TRBJ2-2; D gene uncertain. The source is an adult who received the AZD1222 COVID-19 vaccine. The CDR3 reads CASSLDGQNTGELFF. The CDR3 DNA reads TGTGCCAGCAGCTTAGATGGTCAGAACACCGGGGAGCTGTTTTTT.